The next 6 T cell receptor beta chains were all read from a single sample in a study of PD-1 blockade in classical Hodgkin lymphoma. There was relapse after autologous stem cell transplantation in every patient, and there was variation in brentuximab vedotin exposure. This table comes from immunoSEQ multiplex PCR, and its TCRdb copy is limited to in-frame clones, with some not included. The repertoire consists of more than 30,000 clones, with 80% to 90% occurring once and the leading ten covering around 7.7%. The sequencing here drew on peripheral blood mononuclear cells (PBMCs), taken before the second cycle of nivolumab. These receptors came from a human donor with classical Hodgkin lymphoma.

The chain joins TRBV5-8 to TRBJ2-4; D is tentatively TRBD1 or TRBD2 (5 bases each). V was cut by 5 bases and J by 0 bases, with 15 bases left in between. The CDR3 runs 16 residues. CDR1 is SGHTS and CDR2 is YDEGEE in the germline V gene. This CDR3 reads CASSLSGTLAKNIQYF. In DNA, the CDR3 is TGTGCCAGCAGTCTCTCAGGGACCCTAGCCAAAAACATTCAGTACTTC. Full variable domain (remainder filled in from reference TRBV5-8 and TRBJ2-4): EAGVTQSPTHLIKTRGQQATLRCSPISGHTSVYWYQQALGLGLQFLLWYDEGEERNRGNFPPRFSGRQFPNYSSELNVNALELEDSALYLCASSLSGTLAKNIQYFGAGTRLSVL.

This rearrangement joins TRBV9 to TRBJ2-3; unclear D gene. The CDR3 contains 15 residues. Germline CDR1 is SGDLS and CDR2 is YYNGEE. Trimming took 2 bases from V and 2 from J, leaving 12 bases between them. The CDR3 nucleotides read TGTGCCAGCAGCGTCGCAGGTATCATCACAGATACGCAGTATTTT. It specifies CASSVAGIITDTQYF.

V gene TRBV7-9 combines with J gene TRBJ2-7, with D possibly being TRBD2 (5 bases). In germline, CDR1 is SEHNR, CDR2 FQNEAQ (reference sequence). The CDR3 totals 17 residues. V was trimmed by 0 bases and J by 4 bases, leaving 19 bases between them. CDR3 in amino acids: CASSLAVRRSYGYEQYF. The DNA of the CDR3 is TGTGCCAGCAGCTTAGCGGTTCGGAGGAGCTACGGGTACGAGCAGTACTTC.

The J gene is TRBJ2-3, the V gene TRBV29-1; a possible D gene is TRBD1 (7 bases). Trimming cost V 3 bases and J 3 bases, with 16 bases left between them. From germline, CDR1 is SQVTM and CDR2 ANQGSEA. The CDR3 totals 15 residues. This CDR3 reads CSVDVGGQFTDTQYF. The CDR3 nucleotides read TGCAGCGTTGACGTCGGGGGACAGTTTACAGATACGCAGTATTTT.

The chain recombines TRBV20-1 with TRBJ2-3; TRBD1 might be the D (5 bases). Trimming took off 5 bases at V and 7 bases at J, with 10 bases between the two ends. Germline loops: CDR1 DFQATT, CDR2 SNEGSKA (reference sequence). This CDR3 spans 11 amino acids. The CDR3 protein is CSALTGNTQYF. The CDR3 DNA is TGCAGTGCTCTTACAGGAAATACGCAGTATTTT.

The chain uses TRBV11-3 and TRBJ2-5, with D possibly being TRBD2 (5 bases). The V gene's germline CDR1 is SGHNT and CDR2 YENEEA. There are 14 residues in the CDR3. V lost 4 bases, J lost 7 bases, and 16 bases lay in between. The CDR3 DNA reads TGTGCCAGCAGCTCCCAGGACTTGTATGGGACCCAGTACTTC. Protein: CASSSQDLYGTQYF.